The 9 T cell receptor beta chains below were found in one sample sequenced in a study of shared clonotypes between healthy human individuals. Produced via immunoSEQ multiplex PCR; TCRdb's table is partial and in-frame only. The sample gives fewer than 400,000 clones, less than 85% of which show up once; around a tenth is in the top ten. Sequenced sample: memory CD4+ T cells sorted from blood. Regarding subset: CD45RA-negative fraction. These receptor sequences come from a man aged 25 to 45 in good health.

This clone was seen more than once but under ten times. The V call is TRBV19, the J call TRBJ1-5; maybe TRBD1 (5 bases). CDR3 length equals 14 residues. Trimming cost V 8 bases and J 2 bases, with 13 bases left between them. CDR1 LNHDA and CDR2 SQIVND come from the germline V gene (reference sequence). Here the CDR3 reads CASGAQKGNQPQHF. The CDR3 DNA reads TGTGCCAGTGGGGCTCAAAAGGGCAATCAGCCCCAGCATTTT.

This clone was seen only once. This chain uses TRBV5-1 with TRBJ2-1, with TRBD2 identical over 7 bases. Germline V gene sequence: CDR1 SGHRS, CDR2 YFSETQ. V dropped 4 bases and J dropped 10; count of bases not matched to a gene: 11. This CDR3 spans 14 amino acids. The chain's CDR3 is CASSETTPSGEQFF. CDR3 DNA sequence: TGCGCCAGCAGCGAAACAACGCCTAGCGGCGAGCAGTTCTTC.

CDR3: CSVIERPSYNEQFF. CDR3 nucleotides: TGCAGCGTGATAGAGAGACCCTCGTACAATGAGCAGTTCTTC. The chain combines TRBV29-1 with TRBJ2-1, with D unresolved. CDR1 is SQVTM and CDR2 is ANQGSEA in the germline V gene. V dropped 6 bases and J dropped 4 bases, with 16 bases sitting between them. The length of the CDR3 is 14 residues.

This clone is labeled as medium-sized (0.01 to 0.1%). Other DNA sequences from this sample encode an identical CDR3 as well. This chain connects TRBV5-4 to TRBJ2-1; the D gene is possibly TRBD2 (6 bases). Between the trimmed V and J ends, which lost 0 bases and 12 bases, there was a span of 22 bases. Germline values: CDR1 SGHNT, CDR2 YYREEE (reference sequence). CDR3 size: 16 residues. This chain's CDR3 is CASSLESGRPTLGQFF. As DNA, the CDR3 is TGTGCCAGCAGCTTGGAAAGCGGGCGCCCTACCCTAGGGCAGTTCTTC.

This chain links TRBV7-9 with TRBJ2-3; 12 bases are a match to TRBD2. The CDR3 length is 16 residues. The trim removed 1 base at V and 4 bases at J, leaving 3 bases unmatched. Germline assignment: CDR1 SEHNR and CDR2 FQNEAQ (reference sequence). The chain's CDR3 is CASSLDLAGGADTQYF. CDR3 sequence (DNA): TGTGCCAGCAGCTTAGATCTAGCGGGAGGGGCAGATACGCAGTATTTT.

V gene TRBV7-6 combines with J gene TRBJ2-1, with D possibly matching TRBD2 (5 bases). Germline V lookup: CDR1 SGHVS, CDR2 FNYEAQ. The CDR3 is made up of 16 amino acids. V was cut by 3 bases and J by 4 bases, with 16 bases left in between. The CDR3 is CASSLSGSGGYNEQFF. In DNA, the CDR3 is TGTGCCAGCAGCTTGAGTGGGAGCGGAGGATACAATGAGCAGTTCTTC.

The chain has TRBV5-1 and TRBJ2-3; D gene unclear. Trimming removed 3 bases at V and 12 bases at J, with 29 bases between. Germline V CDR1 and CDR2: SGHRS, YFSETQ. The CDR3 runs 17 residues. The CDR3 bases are TGCGCCAGCAGCTCACAACCCAACACCAGGTTAACACAGAGTCAGTATTTT. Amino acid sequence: CASSSQPNTRLTQSQYF.

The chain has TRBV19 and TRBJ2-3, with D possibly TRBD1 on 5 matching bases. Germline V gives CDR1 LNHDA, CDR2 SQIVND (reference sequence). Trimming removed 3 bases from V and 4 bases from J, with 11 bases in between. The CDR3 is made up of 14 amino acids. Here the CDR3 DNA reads TGTGCCAGTAGTATTCCGACAGAGGCAGATACGCAGTATTTT. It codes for CASSIPTEADTQYF. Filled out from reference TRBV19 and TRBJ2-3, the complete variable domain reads DGGITQSPKYLFRKEGQNVTLSCEQNLNHDAMYWYRQDPGQGLRLIYYSQIVNDFQKGDIAEGYSVSREKKESFPLTVTSAQKNPTAFYLCASSIPTEADTQYFGPGTRLTVL.

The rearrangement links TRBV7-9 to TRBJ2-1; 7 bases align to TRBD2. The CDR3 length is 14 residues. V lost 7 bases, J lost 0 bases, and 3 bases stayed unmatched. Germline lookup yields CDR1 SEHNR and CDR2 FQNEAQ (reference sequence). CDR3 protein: CASKSSGSYNEQFF. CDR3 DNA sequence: TGTGCCAGCAAATCTAGCGGCTCCTACAATGAGCAGTTCTTC.